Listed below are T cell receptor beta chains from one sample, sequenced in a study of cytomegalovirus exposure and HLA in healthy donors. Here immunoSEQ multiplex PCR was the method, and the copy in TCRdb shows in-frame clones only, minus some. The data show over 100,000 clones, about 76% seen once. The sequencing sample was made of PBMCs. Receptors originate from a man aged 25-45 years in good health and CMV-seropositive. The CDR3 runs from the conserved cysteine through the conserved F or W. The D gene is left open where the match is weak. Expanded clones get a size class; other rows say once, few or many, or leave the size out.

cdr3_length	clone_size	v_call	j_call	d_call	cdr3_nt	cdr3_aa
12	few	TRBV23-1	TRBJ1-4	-	TGCGCCAGGGGTGGGCAGCCGGAAAAACTGTTTTTT	CARGGQPEKLFF
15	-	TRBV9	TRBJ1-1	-	TGTGCCAGCAGCGTTTTCGGGACACCGAACACTGAAGCTTTCTTT	CASSVFGTPNTEAFF
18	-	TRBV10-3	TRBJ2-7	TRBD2	TGTGCCATCAGTGGGCCGGGTGAGCGGGGGGGAAGCTCCTACGAGCAGTACTTC	CAISGPGERGGSSYEQYF
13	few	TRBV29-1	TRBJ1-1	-	TGCAGCTTCACTCGGGGAGGGAACACTGAAGCTTTCTTT	CSFTRGGNTEAFF
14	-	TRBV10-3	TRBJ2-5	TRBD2	TGTGCCATCAGTGGGAGACTAGCCGGGGAGACCCAGTACTTC	CAISGRLAGETQYF
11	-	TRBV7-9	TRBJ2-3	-	TGTGCCAGCAGCTTAGATCTTACGCAGTATTTT	CASSLDLTQYF
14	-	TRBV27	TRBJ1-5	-	TGTGCCAGCAGTTGGGGGGGGCGGAATCAGCCCCAGCATTTT	CASSWGGRNQPQHF
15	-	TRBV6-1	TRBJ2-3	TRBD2	TGTGCCAGCAGTGAAGCTAGCGGGGGGCTGGATACGCAGTATTTT	CASSEASGGLDTQYF
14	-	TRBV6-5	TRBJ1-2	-	TGTGCCAGCTCTGGGGCCCCGGCGGACTATGGCTACACCTTC	CASSGAPADYGYTF
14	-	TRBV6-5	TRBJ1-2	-	TGTGCCAGCAGTTCGGAGTTTAGGACAGATGGCTACACCTTC	CASSSEFRTDGYTF
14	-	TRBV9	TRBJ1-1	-	TGTGCCAGCAGCGTAGCCTTTACAGAGTCTGAAGCTTTCTTT	CASSVAFTESEAFF
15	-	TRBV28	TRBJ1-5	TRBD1	TGTGCCAGCAGTTTCCCGGACAGGGGAAATCAGCCCCAGCATTTT	CASSFPDRGNQPQHF
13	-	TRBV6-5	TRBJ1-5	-	TGTGCCAGCAGTGTCGACAGGTTCCAGCCCCAGCATTTT	CASSVDRFQPQHF
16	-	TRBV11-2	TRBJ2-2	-	TGTGCCAGCAGCTTAGATCGGGCAGGGGAAACCGGGGAGCTGTTTTTT	CASSLDRAGETGELFF
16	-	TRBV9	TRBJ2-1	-	TGTGCCAGCAGTCGGTGGGCGGGGGCCAACGTCAATGAGCAGTTCTTC	CASSRWAGANVNEQFF
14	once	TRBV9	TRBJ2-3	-	TGTGCCAGCAGCGTAGCTACCAGGACAGATACGCAGTATTTT	CASSVATRTDTQYF
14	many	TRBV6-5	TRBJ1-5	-	TGTGCCAGCAGTTTCGGACAAGAAGGGGAGCCCCAGCATTTT	CASSFGQEGEPQHF
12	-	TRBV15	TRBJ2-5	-	TGTGCCACCAGCAGAGATGAGGAGACCCAGTACTTC	CATSRDEETQYF
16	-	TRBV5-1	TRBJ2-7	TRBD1	TGCGCCAGCAGCTTGAATCCTGGGACAGAAGGCTACGAGCAGTACTTC	CASSLNPGTEGYEQYF
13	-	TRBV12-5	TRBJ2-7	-	TGTGCTAGTGGAACCGGGGACTTCTACGAGCAGTACTTC	CASGTGDFYEQYF
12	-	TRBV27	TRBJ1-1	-	TGTGCCAGCAGTTCTGACTCAGGGGTAGCTTTCTTT	CASSSDSGVAFF
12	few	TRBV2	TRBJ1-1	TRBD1	TGTGCCAGCAGGACAGGGAGCACTGAAGCTTTCTTT	CASRTGSTEAFF
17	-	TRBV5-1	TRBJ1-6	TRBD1	TGCGCCAGCAGCCTATTCCCCGACAGGGCGGGTGATTCACCCCTCCACTTT	CASSLFPDRAGDSPLHF
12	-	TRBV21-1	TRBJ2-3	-	TGTGCCAGCAGCAGCTTAGCAAATACGCAGTATTTT	CASSSLANTQYF
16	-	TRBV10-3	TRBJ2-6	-	TGTGCCATCAGTGAGCCCCTAGCGAGTGGGGCCAACGTCCTGACTTTC	CAISEPLASGANVLTF
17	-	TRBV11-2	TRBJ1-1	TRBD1	TGTGCCAGCAGTCGGAGGGACAGTCAAGGTCAGAACACTGAAGCTTTCTTT	CASSRRDSQGQNTEAFF
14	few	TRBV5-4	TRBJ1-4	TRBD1	TGTGCCAGCAGCTTGGCAGGGGGCGATGAAAAACTGTTTTTT	CASSLAGGDEKLFF
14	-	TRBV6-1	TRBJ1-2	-	TGTGCCAGCAGTGTCTGGGGGCGCGACTATGGCTACACCTTC	CASSVWGRDYGYTF
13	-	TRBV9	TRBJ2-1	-	TGTGCCAGCAGCCCCCAAAGCATCCATGAGCAGTTCTTC	CASSPQSIHEQFF
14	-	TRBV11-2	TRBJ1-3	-	TGTGCCAGCAGCTCTCCGAGGGTCGGAAACACCATATATTTT	CASSSPRVGNTIYF
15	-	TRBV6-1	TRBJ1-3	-	TGTGCCAGCACCGAAGCGCAGGGGCTCGGAAACACCATATATTTT	CASTEAQGLGNTIYF
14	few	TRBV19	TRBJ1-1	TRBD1	TGTGCCAGTAAAGTGGAGGGGGCGTCCGGGTGGGCTTTCTTT	CASKVEGASGWAFF
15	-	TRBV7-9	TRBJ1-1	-	TGTGCCAGCAGCTCCGGACGGACGGGGTACACTGAAGCTTTCTTT	CASSSGRTGYTEAFF
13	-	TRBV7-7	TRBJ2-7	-	TGTGCCAGCAGCTTAGGGGAGGTTAGCGAGCAGTACTTC	CASSLGEVSEQYF
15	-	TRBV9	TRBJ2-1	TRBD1	TGTGCCAGCAGCGGAGGACAGGGCCCCTACAATGAGCAGTTCTTC	CASSGGQGPYNEQFF